This TCR beta chain appears in the sequencing data of a study of T cell responses to AZD1222 COVID-19 vaccine. TCRdb's table, derived via immunoSEQ multiplex PCR, lists solely in-frame clones and lacks some. In the table there are 120,000 or so clones, around 88% of which are singletons. The sample consisted of peripheral blood, taken on day 0 of MenACWY control vaccination. The source of this sequence is an adult in good health.

The CDR3 DNA reads TGTGCCAGCAGCTTAGCATTTGAGGACGGGGAGGCTTTCTTT. It codes for CASSLAFEDGEAFF. The chain carries TRBV11-3 and TRBJ1-1; D uncertain. V was clipped by 1 base and J by 11 bases, with 17 bases between them. Germline lookup yields CDR1 SGHNT and CDR2 YENEEA. This CDR3 contains 14 residues.